The 29 T cell receptor beta chains below come from one sample, sequenced in a study of blood T cells in healthy people across ages. Combining a sample-barcoded 5' primer with a J-beta primer mix, a second PCR ran for about 7 to 12 cycles. Each CDR3 protein gets one entry after TCRdb re-called the 5' RACE reads with MiXCR. The table has roughly 550,000 distinct CDR3 sequences, 20% to 30% seen once. The same data also contributed to another study, on T cells of mothers and their children.

Sequenced: blood. All receptors derive from a boy aged 5-17 years in good health.

This clonotype was seen many times. The J gene is TRBJ2-5, the V gene TRBV12-3 or TRBV12-4; 7 bases match TRBD2. V was pared by 7 bases and J by 4 bases, with 6 bases of the junction left unmatched. CDR3 length: 13 amino acids. The CDR3 coding sequence is TGTGCCAGCACCCTGGGGGGGAGAGAGACCCAGTACTTC. It translates to CASTLGGRETQYF.

The V and J genes are TRBV4-3 and TRBJ2-7, with 7 bases identical to TRBD2. The CDR3 totals 17 residues. V lost 1 base to trimming and J lost 1 base; unmatched junction nucleotides: 10. Germline V gene sequence: CDR1 LGHNA, CDR2 YSLEER. The CDR3 protein is CASSQGKTGGSSYEQYF. CDR3 coding DNA: TGCGCCAGCAGCCAAGGCAAAACGGGAGGAAGTTCCTACGAGCAGTACTTC.

The gene calls are TRBV2 and TRBJ2-7; no clear D. CDR3 length equals 10 residues. Germline V gene data show CDR1 as SNHLY and CDR2 as FYNNEI. Between the trimmed V and J ends, which lost 6 bases and 4 bases, there was a span of 4 bases. The CDR3 loop reads CASRLYEQYF. For the CDR3, the DNA is TGTGCCAGCAGACTTTACGAGCAGTACTTC.

V and J are TRBV13 and TRBJ1-4, with D perhaps TRBD1 (5 bases). The CDR3 has 15 amino acids. CDR1 is PRHDT and CDR2 is FYEKMQ in the germline V gene (reference sequence). The V end was cut by 5 bases, the J end by 6 bases, with 16 bases between. CDR3 nucleotides: TGTGCCAGCAGCCTACTCGGGGCAGAAGATGAAAAACTGTTTTTT. It translates to CASSLLGAEDEKLFF.

This clonotype was counted once. The chain couples TRBV2 to TRBJ1-2; maybe TRBD1 (5 bases). CDR3 size: 18 residues. With 3 bases removed from V and 5 bases from J, the gap between germline ends came to 25 bases. Per germline, CDR1 SNHLY and CDR2 FYNNEI. CDR3: CASSDEQAKLTHFYGYTF. CDR3 coding DNA: TGTGCCAGCAGTGATGAACAGGCCAAGCTTACCCATTTTTATGGCTACACCTTC.

The chain carries TRBV27 and TRBJ2-5, with 7 bases matching TRBD1. The DNA matches TRBJ2-7 better at its end, which makes the J call doubtful. CDR3 size: 15 residues. CDR1 is MNHEY, CDR2 SMNVEV, per germline (reference sequence). The CDR3 sequence: CASSRLGQGVNEQYF. The CDR3 DNA follows: TGTGCCAGCAGTCGCCTTGGGCAGGGGGTCAACGAGCAGTACTTC.

The chain employs TRBV7-9 and TRBJ2-3; D is perhaps TRBD1 or TRBD2 (5 bases each). V shed 5 bases and J shed 0 bases, with 15 bases lying between them. This CDR3 spans 16 amino acids. CDR1 and CDR2 (germline): SEHNR, FQNEAQ (reference sequence). The CDR3 region has the DNA TGTGCCAGCAGCCCCCGAGGGGCTTCTAGCACAGATACGCAGTATTTT. It codes for CASSPRGASSTDTQYF.

This chain joins TRBV9 and TRBJ2-3; 7 nucleotides match TRBD2. The CDR3 spans 15 residues. Germline V gene sequence: CDR1 SGDLS, CDR2 YYNGEE. V dropped 0 bases and J dropped 5; count of bases not matched to a gene: 6. CDR3 DNA: TGTGCCAGCAGCGTAGCCGGGGGGTTCATAGATACGCAGTATTTT. The encoded protein is CASSVAGGFIDTQYF. Complete variable domain (other parts from reference TRBV9 and TRBJ2-3): DSGVTQTPKHLITATGQRVTLRCSPRSGDLSVYWYQQSLDQGLQFLIQYYNGEERAKGNILERFSAQQFPDLHSELNLSSLELGDSALYFCASSVAGGFIDTQYFGPGTRLTVL.

This sequence joins TRBV3-1 and TRBJ1-2; no clear D. This CDR3 has 12 amino acids. Trimming pared 2 bases from V and 7 bases from J, leaving 8 bases between. Looked up from germline, CDR1 is LGHDT and CDR2 is YNNKEL (reference sequence). CDR3 region: CASSQLTSGYTF. CDR3 DNA: TGTGCCAGCAGCCAACTGACATCTGGCTACACCTTC. The full variable domain, completed using reference TRBV3-1 and TRBJ1-2, is DTAVSQTPKYLVTQMGNDKSIKCEQNLGHDTMYWYKQDSKKFLKIMFSYNNKELIINETVPNRFSPKSPDKAHLNLHINSLELGDSAVYFCASSQLTSGYTFGSGTRLTVV.

This clonotype showed up many times. The chain is built from TRBV5-1 and TRBJ2-5, with 7 bases that match TRBD2. Gene TRBJ2-7 matches the end of the DNA better, so the J call may be wrong. Germline V gives CDR1 SGHRS, CDR2 YFSETQ. This CDR3 has 15 residues. CDR3 sequence reads: CASSLGLAASYEQYF. CDR3 DNA sequence: TGCGCCAGCAGCTTGGGCCTAGCGGCTTCCTACGAGCAGTACTTC.

The DNA for the CDR3 is TGTGCCAGCAGTTACACTAGCGGCCACAATGAGCAGTTCTTC. Protein sequence: CASSYTSGHNEQFF. The chain links TRBV6-5 to TRBJ2-7; TRBD2 matches at 8 bases. Matching the DNA end better, TRBJ2-1 makes the J call doubtful. Germline CDR1 MNHEY, CDR2 SVGAGI. The CDR3 totals 14 residues.

V and J are TRBV6-5 and TRBJ1-4; unclear D gene. CDR3 length equals 15 residues. Germline V gene sequence: CDR1 MNHEY, CDR2 SVGAGI. Deletions cut 6 bases from V and 4 bases from J, with 15 bases between. The CDR3 reads CASSPNEGLNEKLFF. CDR3 nucleotides: TGTGCCAGCAGCCCTAACGAAGGCCTTAATGAAAAACTGTTTTTT.

This clonotype was seen only a few times. The CDR3: CASSMGQGRTEAFF. The CDR3, as DNA: TGTGCCAGTAGTATGGGACAGGGGCGCACTGAAGCTTTCTTT. The chain recombines TRBV19 with TRBJ1-1; TRBD1 matches 10 bases. The CDR3 covers 14 residues. V shed 3 bases, J shed 4 bases, and the junction held 2 bases outside the gene matches. Germline CDR1 reads LNHDA; CDR2 reads SQIVND (reference sequence).

A few counts support this clonotype. Germline is not matched at one junction end, which may reflect a read error. The CDR3 DNA sequence: TGTGCCAGCGGCGTAGTGGCGGGGCCTGTCGAGCAACAGTTCTTC. Residues: CASGVVAGPVEQQFF. The V gene is TRBV9, the J gene TRBJ2-1; the D gene is possibly TRBD2 (6 bases). The CDR3 has 15 amino acids. CDR1 and CDR2 from the germline V gene are SGDLS and YYNGEE.

The J gene is TRBJ2-3, the V gene TRBV7-2, with 7 bases fitting TRBD2. With V trimmed by 7 bases and J by 4 bases, 11 bases remained unmatched. Germline V gene lookup returns CDR1 SGHTA and CDR2 FQGNSA. This CDR3 has 15 residues. The CDR3 loop reads CASTSAGAPSDTQYF. DNA of the CDR3: TGTGCCAGCACCTCTGCGGGAGCCCCCTCAGATACGCAGTATTTT.

This rearrangement joins TRBV28 to TRBJ2-5; D might be TRBD1 or TRBD2, each matching 6 bases. Gene TRBJ2-1 matches the end of the DNA better, so the J call may be wrong. This CDR3 has 15 residues. Germline lookup yields CDR1 MDHEN and CDR2 SYDVKM. Written as DNA, the CDR3 is TGTGCCAGCAGTTTTCCCGGGGGCTCAGGGAATGAGCAGTTCTTC. Encoded protein: CASSFPGGSGNEQFF.

The chain has TRBV5-1 and TRBJ1-2; no firm D call. This CDR3 spans 13 amino acids. From germline, CDR1 is SGHRS and CDR2 YFSETQ. Deletions cut 2 bases from V and 1 base from J, with 6 bases between. The CDR3 spells CASSLGDNYGYTF. The DNA of the CDR3 is TGCGCCAGCAGCTTAGGAGATAACTATGGCTACACCTTC.

This clonotype came up a few times. The chain uses TRBV24-1 and TRBJ2-5, with TRBD2 identical over 8 bases. Germline V gene sequence: CDR1 KGHDR, CDR2 SFDVKD. The CDR3 runs 16 residues. V shed 4 bases and J 1 base; nucleotides not matched to a gene: 7. For the CDR3, the DNA is TGTGCCACCAGTGACCTATCAAGCGGGGGCCAAGAGACCCAGTACTTC. Protein sequence: CATSDLSSGGQETQYF.

V gene TRBV20-1 combines with J gene TRBJ2-2; possible D gene TRBD1, 5 bases. Trimming took 6 bases from V and 1 from J, leaving 9 bases between them. CDR3 length: 13 amino acids. Germline values: CDR1 DFQATT, CDR2 SNEGSKA (reference sequence). The CDR3 protein is CSAPGQNTGELFF. The CDR3 DNA follows: TGCAGTGCCCCCGGACAGAACACCGGGGAGCTGTTTTTT.

This clonotype was counted many times. The chain couples TRBV3-1 to TRBJ1-4; 11 bases are shared with TRBD1. Germline CDR1 reads LGHDT; CDR2 reads YNNKEL (reference sequence). J lost 7 bases, V lost 5 bases, and 6 bases had no gene match. The CDR3 covers 15 residues. This CDR3 reads CASSIRTGGGEKLFF. In DNA form, the CDR3 reads TGTGCCAGCAGCATTCGGACAGGGGGCGGTGAAAAACTGTTTTTT.

The table lists this clonotype with a few counts. The chain couples TRBV7-3 to TRBJ1-1; possibly TRBD1 for D (6 bases). Germline CDR1 SGHTA, CDR2 FQGTGA. The CDR3 runs 15 residues. Trimming removed 4 bases at V and 1 base at J, with 13 bases between. The DNA for the CDR3 is TGTGCCAGCAGCTCCGCCGGGACATCGAACACTGAAGCTTTCTTT. It specifies CASSSAGTSNTEAFF.

This clonotype was observed at least ten times. The V gene is TRBV6-4, the J gene TRBJ2-1; D is uncertain. The V end lost 0 bases, the J end lost 2 bases, and 8 bases lay between the germline ends. This CDR3 has 15 residues. Germline V gives CDR1 MRHNA, CDR2 SNTAGT. Written as DNA, the CDR3 is TGTGCCAGCAGTGACTCAATAGAAACCTACAATGAGCAGTTCTTC. It specifies CASSDSIETYNEQFF.

Only a few counts were recorded for this clonotype. This chain links TRBV4-3 with TRBJ2-7; tentatively, D is TRBD1 or TRBD2 (6 bases each). This CDR3 region has 16 residues. The germline CDR1 and CDR2 sequences are LGHNA and YSLEER. V was pared by 4 bases and J by 1 base, with 17 bases between. In nucleotides, the CDR3 is TGCGCCAGCAGCCGGACAGCCTCCCGGGGGTCCTACGAGCAGTACTTC. Encoded protein: CASSRTASRGSYEQYF.

There are a few counts of this clonotype. The chain combines TRBV7-9 with TRBJ2-5; D gene ambiguous. The CDR3 runs to 14 residues. Germline CDR1 reads SEHNR; CDR2 reads FQNEAQ (reference sequence). V shed 5 bases and J shed 4 bases, with 14 bases lying between them. CDR3 nucleotide sequence: TGTGCCAGCAGCCCCCCCGTGGGCGGAGAGACCCAGTACTTC. Protein sequence: CASSPPVGGETQYF.

This clonotype was counted a few times. V gene TRBV5-1 combines with J gene TRBJ2-5; no clear D gene. The J call is in doubt because the DNA end fits TRBJ2-1 better. Germline V gene lookup returns CDR1 SGHRS and CDR2 YFSETQ. The CDR3 covers 13 residues. CDR3 bases: TGCGCCAGCAGCCTCGACACCTACAATGAGCAGTTCTTC. As protein: CASSLDTYNEQFF.

This chain connects TRBV5-8 to TRBJ2-5; 10 nucleotides agree with TRBD2. The J call is doubtful: the DNA matches TRBJ2-1 better. CDR1 is SGHTS, CDR2 YDEGEE, per germline. This CDR3 is 13 amino acids long. The CDR3 DNA is TGTGCCAGCCTGGGACTAGCGATGCATGAGCAGTTCTTC. This gives the protein CASLGLAMHEQFF.

This clonotype turned up a few times. V gene TRBV12-3 or TRBV12-4 combines with J gene TRBJ2-7; TRBD1 is a possible D gene (6 bases). The V end was cut by 7 bases, the J end by 0 bases, with 16 bases between. The CDR3 contains 15 residues. CDR3 DNA sequence: TGTGCCAGCAATGACAGGCTGACCTCCTCCTACGAGCAGTACTTC. As protein: CASNDRLTSSYEQYF.

The rearrangement links TRBV14 to TRBJ2-7, with 7 bases lining up with TRBD1. Germline loops: CDR1 SGHDN, CDR2 FVKESK. This CDR3 region has 13 residues. The V and J ends lost 4 bases and 5 bases, in that order; junction bases with no gene match: 5. CDR3 DNA sequence: TGTGCCAGCAGCCCTGGACAGGTCCACGAGCAGTACTTC. This gives the protein CASSPGQVHEQYF.

The chain recombines TRBV24-1 with TRBJ1-2, with TRBD1 matching 8 bases. The trim removed 3 bases at V and 4 bases at J, leaving 6 bases unmatched. The CDR3 has 15 residues. Germline-derived CDR1 and CDR2 are KGHDR and SFDVKD. CDR3 sequence reads: CATSDPSGGTYGYTF. CDR3 in DNA: TGTGCCACCAGTGATCCCTCAGGGGGCACCTATGGCTACACCTTC.